This T cell receptor beta chain was captured in a study of early T cells in non-severe SARS-CoV-2 infection. In the study overall: Chains were unpaired, as sequencing was done on bulk RNA from unsorted whole blood.

Germline CDR1 reads KGHSH; CDR2 reads LQKENI. The CDR3 runs to 14 residues. V lost 7 bases and J 0 bases, leaving 10 bases between the germline ends. Tagging with unique molecular identifiers was applied to individual cDNA molecules. Via MiXCR, TCRdb re-called the 5' RACE reads, giving one row per CDR3 protein. The table records tens of thousands of distinct CDR3 sequences, 15% of them present only once. This clonotype was detected many times. The sample comprised whole blood. The clonotype was recovered from an adult who was a healthcare worker with PCR-confirmed SARS-CoV-2 infection or an uninfected control (not recorded which). This sequence joins TRBV18 and TRBJ1-3; D gene unclear. CDR3 nucleotides: TGTGCCAGCTTCGATGGCCCCTCTGGAAACACCATATATTTT. Amino acids: CASFDGPSGNTIYF.